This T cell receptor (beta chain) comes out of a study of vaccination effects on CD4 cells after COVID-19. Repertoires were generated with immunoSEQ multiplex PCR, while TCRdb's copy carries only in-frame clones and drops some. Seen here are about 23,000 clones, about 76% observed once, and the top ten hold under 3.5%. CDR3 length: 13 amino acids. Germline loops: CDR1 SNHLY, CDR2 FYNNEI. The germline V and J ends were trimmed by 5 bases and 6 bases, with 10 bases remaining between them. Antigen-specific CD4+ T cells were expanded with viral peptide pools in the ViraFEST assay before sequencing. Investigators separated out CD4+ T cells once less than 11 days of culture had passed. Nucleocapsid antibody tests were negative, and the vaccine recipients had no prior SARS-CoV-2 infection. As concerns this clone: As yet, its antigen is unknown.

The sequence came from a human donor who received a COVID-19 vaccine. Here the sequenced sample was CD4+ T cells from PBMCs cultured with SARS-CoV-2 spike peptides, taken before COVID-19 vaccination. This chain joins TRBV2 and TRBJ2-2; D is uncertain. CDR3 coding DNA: TGTGCCAGCAGTCAAACAGTGGCCGGGGAGCTGTTTTTT. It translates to CASSQTVAGELFF. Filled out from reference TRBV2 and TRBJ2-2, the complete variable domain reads EPEVTQTPSHQVTQMGQEVILRCVPISNHLYFYWYRQILGQKVEFLVSFYNNEISEKSEIFDDQFSVERPDGSNFTLKIRSTKLEDSAMYFCASSQTVAGELFFGEGSRLTVL.